Listed below are T cell receptor beta chains from one sample, sequenced in a study of T cell repertoires in cytomegalovirus infection. MiXCR, applied by TCRdb to the reads, yields one record per CDR3 protein. The repertoire holds some 130,000 distinct CDR3 sequences, with around 25% as singletons. These TCRs are of unknown antigen specificity. The sample consisted of PBMCs, sequenced either directly or after in vitro stimulation (not recorded which). The receptor source for this set is a human donor in good health (CMV status not recorded). Some clones in this sample may be carry-over from other donors' samples. The CDR3 runs from the conserved cysteine through the conserved F or W. The D gene is left open where the match is weak. Some rows mark clone size as missing; the rest say once, few, many or name a class of expanded clone.

cdr3_length,v_call,clone_size,j_call,d_call,cdr3_nt,cdr3_aa
17,TRBV30,NA,TRBJ1-4,NA,TGTGCCTGGAGTTACCGGGGACTACTGGGAGTCGGTGAAAAACTGTTTTTT,CAWSYRGLLGVGEKLFF
15,TRBV12-3/TRBV12-4,many,TRBJ2-7,TRBD2,TGTGCCAGCAGCGAGCGGGAGGCCCCCTCCTACGAGCAGTACTTC,CASSEREAPSYEQYF
14,TRBV20-1,NA,TRBJ2-5,NA,TGCAGTGCTAGAGATGTGACGGAGGGGGAGACCCAGTACTTC,CSARDVTEGETQYF
12,TRBV12-3/TRBV12-4,NA,TRBJ2-1,NA,TGTGCCAGCACCAGGGGACACAATGAGCAGTTCTTC,CASTRGHNEQFF
16,TRBV12-3/TRBV12-4,few,TRBJ2-3,TRBD1,TGTGCCAGCAGTTACGCACCGGGACAGGGGACAGATACGCAGTATTTT,CASSYAPGQGTDTQYF
12,TRBV20-1,NA,TRBJ1-1,NA,TGCAGTGCAGGCGGTGGGAACACTGAAGCTTTCTTT,CSAGGGNTEAFF
17,TRBV7-2,many,TRBJ2-2,TRBD2,TGTGCCAGCAGCCGAAGCGGGAGGCTCGCGAACACCGGGGAGCTGTTTTTT,CASSRSGRLANTGELFF
16,TRBV7-2,few,TRBJ1-5,NA,TGTGCCAGCAGCCCGAGCGGCACAGGGAGCCGTCAGCCCCAGCATTTT,CASSPSGTGSRQPQHF
13,TRBV5-4,many,TRBJ2-1,TRBD2,TGTGCCAGCACCAAACGCTCGGGGGGTGAGCAGTTCTTC,CASTKRSGGEQFF
13,TRBV30,few,TRBJ1-1,NA,TGTGCCTGGAGTGTAGTCCAGAACACTGAAGCTTTCTTT,CAWSVVQNTEAFF
14,TRBV6-8,NA,TRBJ1-5,NA,TGTGCCAGCAGTATCGGCCGAGGCAATCAGCCCCAGCATTTT,CASSIGRGNQPQHF
15,TRBV5-1,few,TRBJ2-2,NA,TGCGCCAGCAGCTTCGGGACAACGAACACCGGGGAGCTGTTTTTT,CASSFGTTNTGELFF
15,TRBV7-6,many,TRBJ2-1,NA,TGTGCCAGCAGCTTAGTATCCAGCTCCTACAATGAGCAGTTCTTC,CASSLVSSSYNEQFF
15,TRBV6-6,NA,TRBJ1-3,TRBD1,TGTGCCAGCAGTTCAACACAGGGGGCTGGAAACACCATATATTTT,CASSSTQGAGNTIYF
15,TRBV7-8,many,TRBJ2-1,NA,TGTGCCAGCAGCTTAAGGGGGAGGGGCTACAATGAGCAGTTCTTC,CASSLRGRGYNEQFF
15,TRBV4-3,few,TRBJ1-1,TRBD1,TGCGCCAGCAGCCAAGAGGACAGGGTGGACACTGAAGCTTTCTTT,CASSQEDRVDTEAFF
16,TRBV4-3,NA,TRBJ2-5,TRBD2,TGCGCCAGCAGCCAAGATACCGGCGGGAGAGGAGAGACCCAGTACTTC,CASSQDTGGRGETQYF
15,TRBV5-4,NA,TRBJ1-4,TRBD1,TGTGCCAGCAGCTCGACAGGGAGGATCGATGAAAAACTGTTTTTT,CASSSTGRIDEKLFF
19,TRBV28,few,TRBJ2-6,TRBD2,TGTGCCAGCAGTCCCATTCGGGGGGTTAAGGTCTCTGGGGCCAACGTCCTGACTTTC,CASSPIRGVKVSGANVLTF
14,TRBV5-1,NA,TRBJ2-1,TRBD2,TGCGCCAGCAGCTTGCCCCAGACTAGCAGTGAGCAGTTCTTC,CASSLPQTSSEQFF
11,TRBV28,NA,TRBJ1-5,NA,TGTGCCAGCAGTGCCCAACGGCCCCAGCATTTT,CASSAQRPQHF
14,TRBV5-4,NA,TRBJ2-1,NA,TGTGCCAGCAGCTTGGGAGGCGATCTCAATGAGCAGTTCTTC,CASSLGGDLNEQFF
17,TRBV28,NA,TRBJ2-1,TRBD2,TGTGCCAGCAGACCTCCTAGACTGTGGACTAGCGGGAGGGACGTGTTCTTC,CASRPPRLWTSGRDVFF
14,TRBV7-9,NA,TRBJ2-4,NA,TGTGCCAGCAGCTCCACCGGGCCAACGGAGCCTCAGTACTTC,CASSSTGPTEPQYF
13,TRBV29-1,NA,TRBJ1-5,NA,TGCAGCGTTGTGGTGCAGGCCAATCAGCCCCAGCATTTT,CSVVVQANQPQHF
11,TRBV5-6,few,TRBJ1-1,NA,TGTGCCAGCAGCTTTCTAACTGAAGCTTTCTTT,CASSFLTEAFF
12,TRBV25-1,NA,TRBJ1-1,NA,TGTGCCTCGAGGAGGGGGTACACTGAAGCTTTCTTT,CASRRGYTEAFF
15,TRBV7-3,few,TRBJ1-2,NA,TGTGCCAGCATCCCCCCACGGTCGGGCAACTATGGCTACACCTTC,CASIPPRSGNYGYTF
14,TRBV7-2,many,TRBJ2-6,NA,TGTGCCATCGGAGGGTATTCTGGGGCCAACGTCCTGACTTTC,CAIGGYSGANVLTF
13,TRBV5-8,NA,TRBJ2-5,NA,TGTGCCAGCAGCTTAGTGGGGTTGGAGACCCAGTACTTC,CASSLVGLETQYF
14,TRBV3-1,NA,TRBJ2-7,NA,TGTGCCAGCAGTTCCGGGCTAGGATCCTACGAGCAGTACTTC,CASSSGLGSYEQYF
15,TRBV7-9,many,TRBJ2-7,TRBD1,TGTGCCAGCAGCTTACGGACAGGGCTTAGTTACGAGCAGTACTTC,CASSLRTGLSYEQYF
10,TRBV29-1,few,TRBJ2-3,NA,TGCAGCGTTCGCTCAGATACGCAGTATTTT,CSVRSDTQYF
16,TRBV19,few,TRBJ2-2,NA,TGTGCCAGTAGTAGGACAGCCCCCGCGAGCACCGGGGAGCTGTTTTTT,CASSRTAPASTGELFF
15,TRBV11-3,few,TRBJ1-1,NA,TGTGCCAGCAGCTTAGGGGGGCGGGCGGGCACTGAAGCTTTCTTT,CASSLGGRAGTEAFF
17,TRBV6-5,NA,TRBJ2-4,NA,TGTGCCAGCAGTTACTCTTCGACGGCGACCAACAAAAACATTCAGTACTTC,CASSYSSTATNKNIQYF
14,TRBV12-3/TRBV12-4,NA,TRBJ1-1,NA,TGTGCCAGCAGTTTAGGACGGTCAAACACTGAAGCTTTCTTT,CASSLGRSNTEAFF
14,TRBV20-1,NA,TRBJ2-1,TRBD2,TGCAGTGCTAGATCGGGAGGAACCTACAATGAGCAGTTCTTC,CSARSGGTYNEQFF
12,TRBV11-2,NA,TRBJ2-7,NA,TGTGCCAGCAGCTCCTACTCCTACGAGCAGTACTTC,CASSSYSYEQYF
15,TRBV12-3/TRBV12-4,many,TRBJ2-1,NA,TGTGCCAGCAGTCTGAGTTCCCTCACCGGCAATGAGCAGTTCTTC,CASSLSSLTGNEQFF
12,TRBV12-3/TRBV12-4,few,TRBJ1-2,NA,TGTGCCAGCAGTTTTGGATATCGAGGCTACACCTTC,CASSFGYRGYTF
14,TRBV7-2,few,TRBJ2-5,NA,TGTGCCAGCAGCTTAGGCGTCTTGAAAGAGACCCAGTACTTC,CASSLGVLKETQYF
13,TRBV12-3/TRBV12-4,few,TRBJ2-1,TRBD1,TGTGCCAGCACTCTGTCAGGGGGCAATGAGCAGTTCTTC,CASTLSGGNEQFF
15,TRBV7-2,many,TRBJ1-2,TRBD1,TGTGCCAGCAGAATACTCACAGGGGCGGCCGATGGCTACACCTTC,CASRILTGAADGYTF
15,TRBV5-4,NA,TRBJ2-2,NA,TGTGCCAGCAGCTTGGGGGACGCGAACACCGGGGAGCTGTTTTTT,CASSLGDANTGELFF
12,TRBV29-1,NA,TRBJ1-1,TRBD1,TGCAGCTGGGACAGGGGAAACACTGAAGCTTTCTTT,CSWDRGNTEAFF
17,TRBV6-1,many,TRBJ2-4,NA,TGTGCCAGCAGTGAAGCCCCCACGGACCTAGCCAAAAACATTCAGTACTTC,CASSEAPTDLAKNIQYF
13,TRBV6-5,few,TRBJ2-4,NA,TGTGCCGTTCGTTCAGGGCTCAAAAACATTCAGTACTTC,CAVRSGLKNIQYF
15,TRBV5-6,many,TRBJ1-2,NA,TGTGCCAGCAACCCCGACAGGCCACCTAACTATGGCTACACCTTC,CASNPDRPPNYGYTF
15,TRBV2,many,TRBJ2-7,NA,TGTGCCAGCAGTGAAGGCCCCAGGCAGACCTACGAGCAGTACTTC,CASSEGPRQTYEQYF